Sequencing of this TCR beta chain was carried out in a study of low-dose radiotherapy and immunotherapy resistance in tumors. Time point given: before trial treatment. The sample holds many counts of this clonotype. TRAV and TRBV primers primed cDNA for both TCRalpha and TCRbeta. For amplifying TCRs, the PCR ran for about 20 cycles with Phusion, which was used together with a constant-region primer and the adapter on the V primers. TCRdb independently ran MiXCR on the reads; one entry per CDR3 protein. The table shows over 55,000 distinct CDR3 sequences, with around 31% occurring only once. V was clipped by 0 bases and J by 0 bases, with 7 bases between them. The CDR3 has 15 residues. CDR1 is SGHNT and CDR2 is YENEEA in the germline V gene.

The sequencing here drew on PBMCs, taken before treatment. This receptor was identified in a female donor with ovarian cancer. The gene calls are TRBV11-3 and TRBJ2-3; no reliable D call. CDR3 in amino acids: CASSLDGSSTDTQYF. The CDR3 region has the DNA TGTGCCAGCAGCTTAGACGGCAGTAGCACAGATACGCAGTATTTT.